The 31 T cell receptor beta chains listed next were all sequenced from one sample in a study of T cell changes during pregnancy in multiple sclerosis (dated by TCRdb to about 2019). Library preparation was by the immunoSEQ multiplex PCR assay. The immuneACCESS repertoire file appears here via TCRdb, limited to in-frame rearrangements. These files lack a portion of the clones; in checked studies, under half of the deficit traces to unresolved V genes, and the cause of the others is not known. The sample table records 80,000 or so clones; roughly nine tenths of these occur just once. Over 1.1% of the sample rests with the top ten. The specimen comprised peripheral blood, sampled before pregnancy. The receptors shown here come from a female donor with multiple sclerosis, enrolled in a pregnancy study.

The V gene is TRBV30, the J gene TRBJ2-7, with D tentatively TRBD1 (5 bases). V shed 7 bases and J shed 3 bases, with 10 bases lying between them. This CDR3 contains 11 residues. Germline loops: CDR1 GTSNPN, CDR2 SVGIG (reference sequence). The CDR3 nucleotides read TGTGCCTACCAAGGGGACTACGAGCAGTACTTC. Protein product: CAYQGDYEQYF. Full variable domain (missing parts from reference TRBV30 and TRBJ2-7): SQTIHQWPATLVQPVGSPLSLECTVEGTSNPNLYWYRQAAGRGLQLLFYSVGIGQISSEVPQNLSASRPQDRQFILSSKKLLLSDSGFYLCAYQGDYEQYFGPGTRLTVT.

This chain connects TRBV5-1 to TRBJ1-2; 10 nucleotides align to TRBD1. The ends lost 3 bases at V and 4 bases at J; junction bases unmatched: 6. The CDR3 spans 15 residues. Germline assignment: CDR1 SGHRS and CDR2 YFSETQ. The CDR3 DNA reads as TGCGCCAGCAGCTCAACGGACAGGGGGTTCTATGGCTACACCTTC. This translates into CASSSTDRGFYGYTF.

This sequence joins TRBV7-3 and TRBJ2-2; D may be TRBD1 (6 bases). Germline CDR1 SGHTA, CDR2 FQGTGA. V was trimmed by 0 bases and J by 7 bases, leaving 15 bases between them. The CDR3 loop spans 16 amino acids. Here the CDR3 reads CASSLTGGFSGGELFF. DNA of the CDR3: TGTGCCAGCAGCTTAACTGGGGGCTTCTCGGGCGGGGAGCTGTTTTTT.

This rearrangement joins TRBV6-6 to TRBJ1-2; perhaps TRBD1 as D (5 bases). Germline values: CDR1 MNHNY, CDR2 SVGAGI (reference sequence). V gave up 0 bases and J gave up 3 bases, with 14 bases separating them. This CDR3 is 16 amino acids long. This CDR3 reads CASSYSVGGLDYGYTF. The CDR3 nucleotides read TGTGCCAGCAGTTACTCGGTGGGGGGATTGGACTATGGCTACACCTTC.

The CDR3: CASSLAPQGASSGETQYF. In DNA form, the CDR3 reads TGCGCCAGCAGCTTGGCCCCCCAGGGGGCGAGTTCTGGAGAGACCCAGTACTTC. The rearrangement uses TRBV5-1 and TRBJ2-5, with TRBD1 matching over 8 bases. J lost 4 bases, V lost 0 bases, and 14 bases had no gene match. The CDR3 length is 18 residues. CDR1 is SGHRS and CDR2 is YFSETQ in the germline V gene.

The chain couples TRBV7-9 to TRBJ2-5; D possibly corresponds to TRBD2 (6 bases). This CDR3 region has 14 residues. Germline V lookup: CDR1 SEHNR, CDR2 FQNEAQ (reference sequence). Trimming cost V 3 bases and J 3 bases, with 11 bases left between them. The CDR3 region has the DNA TGTGCCAGCAGCTTGGGGCGGGGTGAAGAGACCCAGTACTTC. This codes for CASSLGRGEETQYF.

The rearrangement uses TRBV10-1 and TRBJ2-5, with D possibly TRBD2 on 5 matching bases. CDR1 is WNHNN, CDR2 SYGVQD, per germline (reference sequence). Trimming removed 6 bases at V and 3 bases at J, with 8 bases between. CDR3 length: 12 amino acids. CDR3 in amino acids: CASSTGEETQYF. CDR3 coding DNA: TGCGCCAGCAGCACCGGGGAAGAGACCCAGTACTTC.

V is TRBV5-1 and J is TRBJ2-3; perhaps TRBD2 as D (5 bases). V shed 5 bases and J shed 0 bases, with 7 bases lying between them. Germline V gene sequence: CDR1 SGHRS, CDR2 YFSETQ. The CDR3 contains 13 residues. The DNA of the CDR3 is TGCGCCAGCAGACCGGGGAGCACAGATACGCAGTATTTT. This codes for CASRPGSTDTQYF.

This sequence joins TRBV7-8 and TRBJ1-1; no reliable D call. The CDR3 is made up of 12 amino acids. Trimming took 0 bases from V and 5 from J, leaving 4 bases between them. Germline assignment: CDR1 SGHVS and CDR2 FQNEAQ. Here the CDR3 reads CASSLAATEAFF. The CDR3 DNA reads as TGTGCCAGCAGCTTAGCGGCAACTGAAGCTTTCTTT.

The J gene is TRBJ2-7, the V gene TRBV5-6; D not resolved. The germline V and J ends were trimmed by 2 bases and 3 bases, with 12 bases remaining between them. The CDR3 covers 14 residues. The germline V gene encodes CDR1 SGHDT and CDR2 YYEEEE. DNA of the CDR3: TGTGCCAGCAGCTTCCCCGGGTCAGTCTACGAGCAGTACTTC. Protein sequence: CASSFPGSVYEQYF. The variable domain in full, with the rest retrieved from reference TRBV5-6 and TRBJ2-7, is DAGVTQSPTHLIKTRGQQVTLRCSPKSGHDTVSWYQQALGQGPQFIFQYYEEEERQRGNFPDRFSGHQFPNYSSELNVNALLLGDSALYLCASSFPGSVYEQYFGPGTRLTVT.

This clone was observed a single time. The chain joins TRBV27 to TRBJ2-7; a weak D match, TRBD1 (5 bases). The CDR3 consists of 12 residues. Trimming left V 5 bases short and J 5 bases short, with 10 bases between. The V gene's germline CDR1 is MNHEY and CDR2 SMNVEV (reference sequence). Here the CDR3 DNA reads TGTGCCAGCAGTCTGTTAGGGGACGAGCAGTACTTC. This gives the protein CASSLLGDEQYF.

The CDR3 is CASSLAEGSEQFF. The CDR3 DNA sequence: TGTGCCAGCAGCTTAGCCGAAGGGAGTGAGCAGTTCTTC. J is TRBJ2-1 and V is TRBV7-9, with TRBD2 as a possible D gene (5 bases). Germline V gene data show CDR1 as SEHNR and CDR2 as FQNEAQ (reference sequence). Deletions cut 0 bases from V and 9 bases from J, with 9 bases between. This CDR3 is built from 13 residues. The full variable domain, completed using reference TRBV7-9 and TRBJ2-1, is DTGVSQNPRHKITKRGQNVTFRCDPISEHNRLYWYRQTLGQGPEFLTYFQNEAQLEKSRLLSDRFSAERPKGSFSTLEIQRTEQGDSAMYLCASSLAEGSEQFFGPGTRLTVL.

V and J are TRBV7-9 and TRBJ1-4; 12 bases align to TRBD1. The V and J ends lost 9 bases and 11 bases, in that order; junction bases with no gene match: 10. Germline CDR1 is SEHNR and CDR2 is FQNEAQ (reference sequence). The CDR3 runs 14 residues. The CDR3 DNA follows: TGTGCCAGTAGCCAGGGACAGGGGGCGCGGAAACTGTTTTTT. It is translated as CASSQGQGARKLFF.

V gene TRBV2 combines with J gene TRBJ2-5; perhaps TRBD2 as D (5 bases). Germline CDR1 is SNHLY and CDR2 is FYNNEI. Trimming took 8 bases from V and 5 from J, leaving 6 bases between them. The CDR3 length is 10 residues. The CDR3 reads CASGEETQYF. In DNA form, the CDR3 reads TGTGCCAGCGGGGAGGAGACCCAGTACTTC.

The rearrangement joins TRBV4-1 to TRBJ1-2; D remains unclear. This CDR3 region has 13 residues. Deletions cut 1 base from V and 2 bases from J, with 5 bases between. The germline CDR1 and CDR2 sequences are MGHRA and YSYEKL. The CDR3 sequence: CASSQGGNYGYTF. The CDR3 DNA reads TGCGCCAGCAGCCAAGGAGGGAACTATGGCTACACCTTC.

This clone was recorded a few times. The CDR3 nucleotides are TGTGCCAGCAGCTTAACGGCCAGCCAGGCTCGGAATGAGCAGTTCTTC. Its translation is CASSLTASQARNEQFF. V and J are TRBV7-3 and TRBJ2-1, with unresolved D. Trimming removed 0 bases at V and 7 bases at J, with 16 bases between. The CDR3 is 16 amino acids. Looked up from germline, CDR1 is SGHTA and CDR2 is FQGTGA.

This chain joins TRBV7-3 and TRBJ1-6, with D possibly matching TRBD1 (5 bases). The CDR3 has 12 residues. Germline V gene data show CDR1 as SGHTA and CDR2 as FQGTGA. V dropped 4 bases and J dropped 12 bases, with 10 bases sitting between them. CDR3: CASSSPRGPLHF. CDR3 sequence (DNA): TGTGCCAGCAGCTCGCCTAGGGGACCCCTCCACTTT.

The chain carries TRBV1 and TRBJ2-5; TRBD2 is the table's D call, not checked against the DNA. TRBV1 is classified as a pseudogene. There are 11 residues in the CDR3. The CDR3 sequence: CTSSLCGAQYF. CDR3 nucleotides: TGCACCAGCAGCCTCTGCGGGGCCCAGTACTTC.

The chain uses TRBV7-8 and TRBJ2-7; maybe TRBD1 (7 bases). Trimming took off 2 bases at V and 4 bases at J, with 18 bases between the two ends. CDR1 is SGHVS and CDR2 is FQNEAQ in the germline V gene. The CDR3 totals 16 residues. DNA of the CDR3: TGTGCCAGCAGCTTAAGGGCCCAGGGGGGAAGTTACGAGCAGTACTTC. Protein: CASSLRAQGGSYEQYF. Complete variable domain (other parts from reference TRBV7-8 and TRBJ2-7): GAGVSQSPRYKVAKRGQDVALRCDPISGHVSLFWYQQALGQGPEFLTYFQNEAQLDKSGLPSDRFFAERPEGSVSTLKIQRTQQEDSAVYLCASSLRAQGGSYEQYFGPGTRLTVT.

The CDR3 coding sequence is TGTGCCATCGGTCCCGTATCGGGAGGAAGGGACTATGGCTACACCTTC. Translation gives CAIGPVSGGRDYGYTF. V gene TRBV10-3 combines with J gene TRBJ1-2; no reliable D call. The V end was cut by 8 bases, the J end by 3 bases, with 22 bases between. This CDR3 region has 16 residues. The germline V gene has CDR1 ENHRY and CDR2 SYGVKD.

V and J are TRBV9 and TRBJ2-7, with 11 bases fitting TRBD2. The trim removed 3 bases at V and 5 bases at J, leaving 7 bases unmatched. Germline assignment: CDR1 SGDLS and CDR2 YYNGEE. CDR3 size: 15 residues. The CDR3 here is CASSGTSGSADEQYF. The CDR3 nucleotides are TGTGCCAGCAGCGGGACTAGCGGGTCAGCAGACGAGCAGTACTTC. The entire variable domain, with the rest obtained from reference TRBV9 and TRBJ2-7, is as follows: DSGVTQTPKHLITATGQRVTLRCSPRSGDLSVYWYQQSLDQGLQFLIQYYNGEERAKGNILERFSAQQFPDLHSELNLSSLELGDSALYFCASSGTSGSADEQYFGPGTRLTVT.

The chain is built from TRBV5-1 and TRBJ1-4, with 7 bases fitting TRBD1. The CDR3 consists of 15 residues. Germline loops: CDR1 SGHRS, CDR2 YFSETQ. V lost 4 bases to trimming and J lost 6 bases; unmatched junction nucleotides: 9. CDR3 loop: CASSLQGKLDEKLFF. In DNA form, the CDR3 reads TGCGCCAGCAGCCTACAGGGGAAGTTAGATGAAAAACTGTTTTTT. The variable domain in full, with the rest retrieved from reference TRBV5-1 and TRBJ1-4, is KAGVTQTPRYLIKTRGQQVTLSCSPISGHRSVSWYQQTPGQGLQFLFEYFSETQRNKGNFPGRFSGRQFSNSRSEMNVSTLELGDSALYLCASSLQGKLDEKLFFGSGTQLSVL.

The rearrangement links TRBV19 to TRBJ1-1; perhaps TRBD1 as D (5 bases). The V and J ends lost 10 bases and 5 bases respectively, with 14 bases between them. Germline V CDR1 and CDR2: LNHDA, SQIVND (reference sequence). There are 12 residues in the CDR3. The CDR3 nucleotides are TGTGCCACCCGACCAGGGAAAACTGAAGCTTTCTTT. It yields the protein CATRPGKTEAFF.

This clone was picked up one time. Its ends do not fully match the called genes, so a read error is possible. The chain carries TRBV7-7 and TRBJ2-2; TRBD2 matches at 7 bases. CDR3 length equals 12 residues. Germline V gene data show CDR1 as SSHAT and CDR2 as FNYEAQ (reference sequence). The CDR3 DNA follows: TGTGCTAGCAGCCGGGAGGTCGGGGAGCTGTTTTTT. It codes for CASSREVGELFF. The complete variable domain, with remaining parts taken from reference TRBV7-7 and TRBJ2-2, reads GAGVSQSPRYKVTKRGQDVTLRCDPISSHATLYWYQQALGQGPEFLTYFNYEAQPDKSGLPSDRFSAERPEGSISTLTIQRTEQRDSAMYRCASSREVGELFFGEGSRLTVL.

The V gene is TRBV6-6, the J gene TRBJ1-2; D ambiguous. This CDR3 has 14 residues. Trimming removed 7 bases at V and 1 base at J, with 13 bases between. Germline-derived CDR1 and CDR2 are MNHNY and SVGAGI (reference sequence). The CDR3 DNA sequence: TGTGCCAGCACCCCCTCGGGAGATAACTATGGCTACACCTTC. This codes for CASTPSGDNYGYTF.

V is TRBV27 and J is TRBJ1-1, with 7 bases matching TRBD1. V was clipped by 4 bases and J by 6 bases; unmatched bases: 8. This CDR3 has 14 residues. Germline V CDR1 and CDR2: MNHEY, SMNVEV (reference sequence). This CDR3 is CASSSYAGTAEAFF. As DNA, the CDR3 is TGTGCCAGCAGTTCCTACGCCGGGACAGCTGAAGCTTTCTTT.

The V gene is TRBV7-2, the J gene TRBJ2-5; 7 nucleotides line up with TRBD2. This CDR3 comprises 13 residues. Per germline, CDR1 SGHTA and CDR2 FQGNSA. With 6 bases clipped from V and 2 bases from J, the junction kept 3 bases outside the gene matches. The CDR3 sequence is CASRGTMQETQYF. CDR3 bases: TGTGCCAGCAGAGGGACTATGCAAGAGACCCAGTACTTC. The full variable domain, with the rest looked up from reference TRBV7-2 and TRBJ2-5, is GAGVSQSPSNKVTEKGKDVELRCDPISGHTALYWYRQSLGQGLEFLIYFQGNSAPDKSGLPSDRFSAERTGGSVSTLTIQRTQQEDSAVYLCASRGTMQETQYFGPGTRLLVL.

The chain carries TRBV9 and TRBJ2-5, with TRBD2 as a possible D gene (6 bases). Trimming took off 2 bases at V and 1 base at J, with 12 bases between the two ends. Germline-derived CDR1 and CDR2 are SGDLS and YYNGEE. This CDR3 contains 15 residues. The CDR3 coding sequence is TGTGCCAGCAGCGTGCTCGCGGGGACCCAAGAGACCCAGTACTTC. It codes for CASSVLAGTQETQYF.

A single count supports this clone. V is TRBV10-3 and J is TRBJ2-7, with 7 nucleotides matching TRBD2. Germline V gene data show CDR1 as ENHRY and CDR2 as SYGVKD. The trim removed 6 bases at V and 2 bases at J, leaving 4 bases unmatched. The length of the CDR3 is 13 residues. The CDR3 DNA is TGTGCCATCAGGAGCGGGGACCCCTACGAGCAGTACTTC. This sequence encodes CAIRSGDPYEQYF.

The chain recombines TRBV7-3 with TRBJ2-6; D perhaps matches TRBD1 (6 bases). Germline lookup yields CDR1 SGHTA and CDR2 FQGTGA. The germline V and J ends were trimmed by 5 bases and 3 bases, with 14 bases remaining between them. The CDR3 spans 16 residues. The DNA of the CDR3 is TGTGCCAGCAGCATACAGGGTCCAGGTGGGGCCAACGTCCTGACTTTC. It encodes CASSIQGPGGANVLTF.

J is TRBJ1-1 and V is TRBV9; D uncertain. Germline assignment: CDR1 SGDLS and CDR2 YYNGEE. The CDR3 is 13 amino acids. The germline V and J ends were trimmed by 0 bases and 4 bases, with 7 bases remaining between them. This chain's CDR3 is CASSVVRGTEAFF. CDR3 DNA sequence: TGTGCCAGCAGCGTAGTGCGGGGCACTGAAGCTTTCTTT.